The 32 T cell receptor beta chains reported below all come from one sample, sequenced in a study of CD8 T cells in Susac syndrome. A quantity of 0.5 to 1 ug RNA underwent reverse transcription using random hexamers. MiXCR was run by TCRdb on the immunoSEQ multiplex PCR reads, yielding one entry per CDR3 protein. The sample comprises about 57,000 distinct CDR3 sequences, around 93% of which are singletons, and 0.45% to 0.65% rests with the top ten. What was sequenced was CD8+ T cells from PBMCs. Receptors were obtained from a human donor with multiple sclerosis.

CDR3 amino acids: CASSGGSIQPYEQYF. The CDR3 DNA follows: TGTGCCAGCAGCGGCGGGAGTATCCAACCCTACGAGCAGTACTTC. The rearrangement links TRBV7-9 to TRBJ2-7, with 7 bases lining up with TRBD2. CDR3 size: 15 residues. The germline gives CDR1 SEHNR, CDR2 FQNEAQ (reference sequence). The ends lost 5 bases at V and 2 bases at J; junction bases unmatched: 9. Using reference TRBV7-9 and TRBJ2-7 for the parts outside the CDR3, the full variable domain is DTGVSQNPRHKITKRGQNVTFRCDPISEHNRLYWYRQTLGQGPEFLTYFQNEAQLEKSRLLSDRFSAERPKGSFSTLEIQRTEQGDSAMYLCASSGGSIQPYEQYFGPGTRLTVT.

This chain links TRBV29-1 with TRBJ2-5, with 7 bases lining up with TRBD1. Germline CDR1 reads SQVTM; CDR2 reads ANQGSEA. Unmatched junction bases numbered 6, after V lost 5 bases and J lost 3 bases. CDR3 size: 13 residues. The CDR3 region has the DNA TGCAGCGTTTTCGGGACAGTAAAAGAGACCCAGTACTTC. This sequence encodes CSVFGTVKETQYF.

CDR3 amino acids: CASSLVPYGRSYEQYF. CDR3 nucleotide sequence: TGTGCCAGCAGCTTAGTTCCCTATGGACGCTCCTACGAGCAGTACTTC. The chain is built from TRBV7-9 and TRBJ2-7; no firm D call. The CDR3 consists of 16 residues. The V end lost 1 base, the J end lost 0 bases, and 13 bases lay between the germline ends. Germline V gene sequence: CDR1 SEHNR, CDR2 FQNEAQ (reference sequence).

The chain links TRBV6-1 to TRBJ1-2; no clear D. The CDR3 has 15 residues. Trimming pared 1 base from V and 0 bases from J, leaving 9 bases between. The germline CDR1 and CDR2 sequences are MNHNS and SASEGT. The CDR3 nucleotides are TGTGCCAGCAGTGAAGGGGCAGCCTCTAACTATGGCTACACCTTC. It encodes CASSEGAASNYGYTF.

This clonotype came up a few times. The gene calls are TRBV7-9 and TRBJ1-6; tentatively, D is TRBD1 (5 bases). The CDR3 sequence is 14 residues long. The germline V and J ends were trimmed by 1 base and 10 bases, with 11 bases remaining between them. Germline CDR1 SEHNR, CDR2 FQNEAQ (reference sequence). The CDR3 bases are TGTGCCAGCAGCTTAGGAGGGGACGGGTCACCCCTCCACTTT. Translation gives CASSLGGDGSPLHF.

V gene TRBV9 combines with J gene TRBJ2-1, with D hard to call. Germline V gene lookup returns CDR1 SGDLS and CDR2 YYNGEE. CDR3 length equals 15 residues. V lost 3 bases to trimming and J lost 3 bases, with 13 bases between them. Written as DNA, the CDR3 is TGTGCCAGCAGCGAAGGTGGTGGGGTCTACAATGAGCAGTTCTTC. Residues: CASSEGGGVYNEQFF.

V is TRBV12-3 or TRBV12-4 and J is TRBJ1-5, with 8 nucleotides matching TRBD1. V trimming: 5 bases; J trimming: 6 bases; junction bases outside the gene matches: 6. The CDR3 is 14 amino acids. For the CDR3, the DNA is TGTGCCAGCAGTACGGACAGGGTATTTCAGCCCCAGCATTTT. Residues: CASSTDRVFQPQHF.

The V call is TRBV2, the J call TRBJ2-4; D call uncertain. From germline, CDR1 is SNHLY and CDR2 FYNNEI. V was clipped by 8 bases and J by 6 bases, with 17 bases between them. This CDR3 contains 14 residues. In DNA form, the CDR3 reads TGTGCCAGCCAGGCTCCCCCCGAATCAAACATTCAGTACTTC. Translated: CASQAPPESNIQYF.

This chain joins TRBV10-3 and TRBJ2-7; 9 positions agree with TRBD2. From germline, CDR1 is ENHRY and CDR2 SYGVKD. J gave up 7 bases and V 8 bases, and 9 bases lay outside the gene matches. This CDR3 has 13 amino acids. The CDR3 coding sequence is TGTGCCATCGAGGGCGGGGGGGCCGGAGAGCAGTACTTC. Amino acid sequence: CAIEGGGAGEQYF.

The chain uses TRBV27 and TRBJ1-1; D not resolved. Between the trimmed V and J ends, which lost 7 bases and 5 bases, there was a span of 5 bases. The CDR3 totals 10 residues. Germline CDR1 MNHEY, CDR2 SMNVEV (reference sequence). CDR3: CASIGTEAFF. CDR3 in DNA: TGTGCCAGCATTGGGACTGAAGCTTTCTTT.

The chain couples TRBV29-1 to TRBJ2-7; TRBD2 matches at 9 bases. CDR1 and CDR2 (germline): SQVTM, ANQGSEA. The CDR3 totals 13 residues. The trim removed 6 bases at V and 5 bases at J, leaving 8 bases unmatched. The CDR3 coding sequence is TGCAGCGTACCGGGACTAGCTGGCAACGAGCAGTACTTC. This sequence encodes CSVPGLAGNEQYF.

The V call is TRBV28, the J call TRBJ1-1, with 7 bases identical to TRBD1. The V gene's germline CDR1 is MDHEN and CDR2 SYDVKM. The CDR3 loop spans 16 amino acids. V was clipped by 2 bases and J by 0 bases; unmatched bases: 6. The CDR3 sequence is CASSLPRQGMNTEAFF. The CDR3 DNA follows: TGTGCCAGCAGTTTACCCCGACAGGGCATGAACACTGAAGCTTTCTTT.

The gene calls are TRBV13 and TRBJ2-5; tentative D call: TRBD1 (5 bases). The CDR3 is made up of 13 amino acids. Trimming cost V 5 bases and J 1 base, with 8 bases left between them. Germline loops: CDR1 PRHDT, CDR2 FYEKMQ (reference sequence). The CDR3 is CASSPTAQETQYF. As DNA, the CDR3 is TGTGCCAGCAGCCCGACAGCCCAAGAGACCCAGTACTTC.

CDR3 loop: CASSEHHSSVPEAFF. CDR3 sequence (DNA): TGCGCCAGCAGTGAGCACCACAGTTCGGTCCCTGAAGCTTTCTTT. The J gene is TRBJ1-1, the V gene TRBV10-2; D ambiguous. V was pared by 2 bases and J by 6 bases, with 16 bases between. CDR1 is WSHSY, CDR2 SAAADI, per germline. This CDR3 contains 15 residues.

This clonotype was seen just once. CDR3 nucleotides: TGTGCCAGCAGTTACTCAGAGGGTATCAATGGCTACACCTTC. It yields the protein CASSYSEGINGYTF. The chain links TRBV6-6 to TRBJ1-2; the D is unclear. The germline gives CDR1 MNHNY, CDR2 SVGAGI (reference sequence). Trimming took 0 bases from V and 6 from J, leaving 11 bases between them. CDR3 size: 14 residues.

V and J are TRBV27 and TRBJ2-7; TRBD1 matches at 7 bases. CDR3 length equals 14 residues. V gave up 5 bases and J gave up 3 bases; unmatched junction bases: 7. Germline lookup yields CDR1 MNHEY and CDR2 SMNVEV (reference sequence). The DNA for the CDR3 is TGTGCCAGCAGTCTAGGGACAGAGGGCTACGAGCAGTACTTC. This codes for CASSLGTEGYEQYF.

This rearrangement joins TRBV6-5 to TRBJ2-5; 9 bases align to TRBD1. CDR1 is MNHEY, CDR2 SVGAGI, per germline. The V gene end was trimmed by 4 bases and the J gene end by 2 bases; junction bases not matched to a gene: 5. The length of the CDR3 is 15 residues. The CDR3: CASSFRDREQETQYF. The CDR3 nucleotides read TGTGCCAGCAGTTTCCGGGACAGGGAACAAGAGACCCAGTACTTC.

This chain links TRBV3-1 with TRBJ1-1; tentative D call: TRBD1 (6 bases). The ends were cut back, 5 bases at V and 6 bases at J, with 16 bases in the middle. The CDR3 contains 14 residues. Germline V gives CDR1 LGHDT, CDR2 YNNKEL (reference sequence). CDR3 in amino acids: CASSSTRGGPEAFF. CDR3 sequence (DNA): TGTGCCAGCAGCTCGACGAGAGGGGGGCCTGAAGCTTTCTTT.

The gene calls are TRBV28 and TRBJ1-5, with D perhaps matching TRBD1 (5 bases). Germline loops: CDR1 MDHEN, CDR2 SYDVKM. V was shortened by 2 bases and J by 0 bases, with 8 bases between the two germline ends. The CDR3 has 15 residues. The DNA for the CDR3 is TGTGCCAGCAGTTTACCCAGGGCTAGCAATCAGCCCCAGCATTTT. Its protein is CASSLPRASNQPQHF.

The chain links TRBV9 to TRBJ1-2; D is perhaps TRBD1 (6 bases). Germline CDR1 reads SGDLS; CDR2 reads YYNGEE. CDR3 size: 16 residues. V was shortened by 3 bases and J by 4 bases, with 19 bases between the two germline ends. The DNA of the CDR3 is TGTGCCAGCAGCGCCAATTCAGGGGACGCCGGCTATGGCTACACCTTC. The encoded protein is CASSANSGDAGYGYTF.

The rearrangement uses TRBV3-1 and TRBJ2-3; the D gene is possibly TRBD2 (5 bases). Trimming pared 0 bases from V and 1 base from J, leaving 8 bases between. CDR1 and CDR2 (germline): LGHDT, YNNKEL (reference sequence). The CDR3 sequence is 15 residues long. CDR3 loop: CASSQDGVGTDTQYF. CDR3 sequence (DNA): TGTGCCAGCAGCCAAGACGGGGTAGGCACAGATACGCAGTATTTT.

This chain's CDR3 is CASSEIRGASHNEQFF. The CDR3 DNA follows: TGTGCCAGCAGTGAAATCCGAGGGGCTTCACACAATGAGCAGTTCTTC. The rearrangement links TRBV25-1 to TRBJ2-1, with D perhaps given as TRBD1 or TRBD2 (5 bases each). Trimming removed 2 bases from V and 5 bases from J, with 16 bases in between. Per germline, CDR1 MGHDK and CDR2 SYGVNS. The CDR3 is 16 amino acids.

The chain is built from TRBV18 and TRBJ2-3, with TRBD2 identical over 9 bases. V was pared by 3 bases and J by 2 bases, with 3 bases of the junction left unmatched. This CDR3 has 15 residues. Germline V gene sequence: CDR1 KGHSH, CDR2 LQKENI. The CDR3, as DNA: TGTGCCAGCTCACCCGTAGCGGGGGCCACAGATACGCAGTATTTT. Amino acids: CASSPVAGATDTQYF.

The chain links TRBV29-1 to TRBJ1-1; no reliable D call. The CDR3 is 12 residues long. V lost 0 bases and J 7 bases, leaving 9 bases between the germline ends. The germline CDR1 and CDR2 sequences are SQVTM and ANQGSEA. The CDR3 sequence is CSVEDWAVEAFF. The CDR3 DNA is TGCAGCGTTGAAGATTGGGCAGTTGAAGCTTTCTTT.

The V call is TRBV4-3, the J call TRBJ2-7; tentatively, D is TRBD1 (5 bases). Germline V gives CDR1 LGHNA, CDR2 YSLEER. Trimming cost V 0 bases and J 4 bases, with 7 bases left between them. The CDR3 has 13 amino acids. The CDR3 here is CASSQDRGYEQYF. The CDR3 DNA reads as TGCGCCAGCAGCCAAGATAGGGGTTACGAGCAGTACTTC.

This clonotype was found once. The chain combines TRBV5-4 with TRBJ2-7; D possibly corresponds to TRBD1 (7 bases). The V end was cut by 4 bases, the J end by 7 bases, with 15 bases between. The CDR3 length is 13 residues. CDR1 SGHNT and CDR2 YYREEE come from the germline V gene (reference sequence). This CDR3 reads CASSLGGAGEQYF. The CDR3 nucleotides are TGTGCCAGCAGCCTAGGGGGCGCGGGGGAGCAGTACTTC.

This clonotype was seen a handful of times. The chain combines TRBV6-1 with TRBJ1-1; no firm D call. CDR1 and CDR2 from the germline V gene are MNHNS and SASEGT. The CDR3 runs to 17 residues. With 7 bases removed from V and 1 base from J, the gap between germline ends came to 22 bases. Written as DNA, the CDR3 is TGTGCCAGCACATATGGCAGCGAAGTGATAGGGAACACTGAAGCTTTCTTT. Protein: CASTYGSEVIGNTEAFF.

The V call is TRBV4-1, the J call TRBJ1-1; 8 positions agree with TRBD1. The V and J ends lost 3 bases and 0 bases, in that order; junction bases with no gene match: 3. The CDR3 totals 15 residues. Germline V lookup: CDR1 MGHRA, CDR2 YSYEKL. The CDR3 protein is CASSQRTGMNTEAFF. The CDR3 DNA reads as TGCGCCAGCAGCCAGAGGACAGGGATGAACACTGAAGCTTTCTTT.

The V gene is TRBV5-6, the J gene TRBJ2-4, with D unclear. The CDR3 has 13 amino acids. Looked up from germline, CDR1 is SGHDT and CDR2 is YYEEEE. The V end lost 1 base, the J end lost 1 base, and 3 bases lay between the germline ends. The CDR3 loop is CASSLSAKNIQYF. The CDR3 region has the DNA TGTGCCAGCAGCTTGAGTGCCAAAAACATTCAGTACTTC.

This chain joins TRBV3-1 and TRBJ1-1; D gene uncertain. V dropped 2 bases and J dropped 1 base, with 5 bases sitting between them. Per germline, CDR1 LGHDT and CDR2 YNNKEL (reference sequence). The CDR3 is made up of 13 amino acids. The CDR3 is CASSQSGNTEAFF. The DNA of the CDR3 is TGTGCCAGCAGCCAATCCGGGAACACTGAAGCTTTCTTT. The full variable domain, with the rest looked up from reference TRBV3-1 and TRBJ1-1, is DTAVSQTPKYLVTQMGNDKSIKCEQNLGHDTMYWYKQDSKKFLKIMFSYNNKELIINETVPNRFSPKSPDKAHLNLHINSLELGDSAVYFCASSQSGNTEAFFGQGTRLTVV.

The chain links TRBV30 to TRBJ2-7; D uncertain. The CDR3 sequence is 12 residues long. CDR1 is GTSNPN and CDR2 is SVGIG in the germline V gene (reference sequence). V was pared by 0 bases and J by 5 bases, with 8 bases between. The CDR3 DNA reads TGTGCCTGGAGTGTAAATCGCCACGAGCAGTACTTC. Amino acids: CAWSVNRHEQYF.

The CDR3 is CASSLALGQGVMGEQYF. The CDR3 nucleotides are TGTGCCAGCAGCTTAGCCCTGGGACAGGGGGTGATGGGCGAGCAGTACTTC. The J gene is TRBJ2-7, the V gene TRBV7-9; 11 nucleotides align to TRBD1. Germline assignment: CDR1 SEHNR and CDR2 FQNEAQ (reference sequence). The V segment lost 0 bases and the J segment 6 bases; nucleotides outside the gene matches: 10. CDR3 length equals 17 residues.